These 3 T cell receptor beta chains originate from one sample sequenced in a study of blood T cells in healthy people across ages. It was with a sample-barcoded 5' primer and a J-beta primer mix that a second PCR of roughly 7 to 11 cycles was run. TCRdb re-derived calls from the 5' RACE reads in MiXCR, one entry per CDR3 protein. The repertoire holds about 1.5 million distinct CDR3 sequences, 35% to 45% seen once, with approximately 4.1% in the top ten. Sample: blood. These receptors were taken from a woman aged 18-29 years in good health.

The gene calls are TRBV30 and TRBJ1-1; D possibly corresponds to TRBD1 (6 bases). Germline V CDR1 and CDR2: GTSNPN, SVGIG (reference sequence). The CDR3 has 12 residues. CDR3 sequence reads: CALDSGTTEAFF. The DNA of the CDR3 is TGTGCACTTGACAGTGGGACAACTGAAGCTTTCTTT.

The chain carries TRBV6-5 and TRBJ2-5; TRBD1 might be the D (6 bases). The J call may be mistaken, given a closer DNA end match to TRBJ2-7. CDR3 length: 16 amino acids. CDR1 and CDR2 (germline): MNHEY, SVGAGI. The CDR3 is CASSYSIWGPWDEQYF. The CDR3, as DNA: TGTGCCAGCAGTTACTCGATCTGGGGGCCTTGGGACGAGCAGTACTTC.

The chain is built from TRBV7-9 and TRBJ2-7; 8 bases fit TRBD1. Trimming at V came to 2 bases and at J to 1 base, leaving 7 bases not matched to a gene. Germline CDR1 is SEHNR and CDR2 is FQNEAQ (reference sequence). The CDR3 sequence is 16 residues long. CDR3 loop: CASSLFGQGGSYEQYF. In nucleotides, the CDR3 is TGTGCCAGCAGCTTATTCGGACAGGGAGGTTCCTACGAGCAGTACTTC.